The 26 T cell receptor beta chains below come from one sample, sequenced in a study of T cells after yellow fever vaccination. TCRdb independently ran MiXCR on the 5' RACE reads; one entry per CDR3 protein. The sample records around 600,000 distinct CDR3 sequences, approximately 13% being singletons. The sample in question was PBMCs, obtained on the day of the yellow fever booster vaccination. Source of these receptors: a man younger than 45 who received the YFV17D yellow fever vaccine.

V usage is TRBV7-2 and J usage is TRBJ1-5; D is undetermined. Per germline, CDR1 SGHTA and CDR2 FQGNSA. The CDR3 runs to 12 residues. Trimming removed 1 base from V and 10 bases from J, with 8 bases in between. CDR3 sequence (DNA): TGTGCCAGCAGCTTAGGGGATCGACCCCAGCATTTT. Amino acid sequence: CASSLGDRPQHF.

Written as DNA, the CDR3 is TGTGCCAGCAGCTTAGGACAGGGACGGGCCAACGTCCTGACTTTC. Residues: CASSLGQGRANVLTF. The gene calls are TRBV7-8 and TRBJ2-6; 7 bases fit TRBD1. After removal of 1 base from V and 5 bases from J, the junction contained 2 bases not matched to a gene. The length of the CDR3 is 15 residues. Germline-derived CDR1 and CDR2 are SGHVS and FQNEAQ.

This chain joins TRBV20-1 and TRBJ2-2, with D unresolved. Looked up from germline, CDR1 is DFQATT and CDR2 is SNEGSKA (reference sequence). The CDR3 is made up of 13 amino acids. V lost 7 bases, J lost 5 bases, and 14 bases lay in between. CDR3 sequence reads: CSVTSSGTGELFF. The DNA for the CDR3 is TGCAGTGTCACGTCTAGTGGGACCGGGGAGCTGTTTTTT.

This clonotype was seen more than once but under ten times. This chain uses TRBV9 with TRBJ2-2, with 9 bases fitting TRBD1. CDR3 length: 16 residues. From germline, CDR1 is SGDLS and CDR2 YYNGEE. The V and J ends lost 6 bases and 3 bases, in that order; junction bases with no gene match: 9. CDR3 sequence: CASNVPGQGDTGELFF. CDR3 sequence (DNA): TGTGCCAGCAACGTTCCGGGACAGGGAGACACCGGGGAGCTGTTTTTT.

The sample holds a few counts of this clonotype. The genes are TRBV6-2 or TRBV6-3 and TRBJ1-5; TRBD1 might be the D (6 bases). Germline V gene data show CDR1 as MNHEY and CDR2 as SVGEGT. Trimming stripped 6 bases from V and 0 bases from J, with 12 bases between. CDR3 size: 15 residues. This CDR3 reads CASRPGHHSNQPQHF. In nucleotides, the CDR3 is TGTGCCAGCAGGCCGGGACACCATAGCAATCAGCCCCAGCATTTT.

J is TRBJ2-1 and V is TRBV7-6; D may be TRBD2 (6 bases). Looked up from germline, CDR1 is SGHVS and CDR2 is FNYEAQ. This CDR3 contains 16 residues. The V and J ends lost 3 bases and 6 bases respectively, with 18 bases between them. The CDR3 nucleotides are TGTGCCAGCAGCTTCCTCCGGGACTCCATCCCCAATGAGCAGTTCTTC. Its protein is CASSFLRDSIPNEQFF.

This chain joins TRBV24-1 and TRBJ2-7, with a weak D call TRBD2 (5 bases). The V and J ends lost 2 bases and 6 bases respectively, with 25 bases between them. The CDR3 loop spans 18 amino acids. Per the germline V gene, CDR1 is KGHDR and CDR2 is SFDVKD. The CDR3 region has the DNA TGTGCCACCAGTGATTCCCTCTCATATGGGGAGCGATCGAGCGAGCAGTACTTC. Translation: CATSDSLSYGERSSEQYF.

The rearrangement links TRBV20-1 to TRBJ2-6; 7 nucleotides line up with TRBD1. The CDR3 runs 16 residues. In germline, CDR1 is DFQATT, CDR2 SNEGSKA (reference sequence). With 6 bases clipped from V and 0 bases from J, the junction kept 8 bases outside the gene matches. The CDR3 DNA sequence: TGCAGTGCAACCGACAGGGAACTCTCTGGGGCCAACGTCCTGACTTTC. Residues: CSATDRELSGANVLTF.

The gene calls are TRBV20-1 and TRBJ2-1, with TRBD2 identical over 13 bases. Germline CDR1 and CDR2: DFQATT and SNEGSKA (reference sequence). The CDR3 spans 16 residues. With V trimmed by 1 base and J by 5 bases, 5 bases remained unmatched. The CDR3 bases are TGCAGTGCTAGAGGACTAGCGGGAGGCTTTGACAATGAGCAGTTCTTC. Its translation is CSARGLAGGFDNEQFF.

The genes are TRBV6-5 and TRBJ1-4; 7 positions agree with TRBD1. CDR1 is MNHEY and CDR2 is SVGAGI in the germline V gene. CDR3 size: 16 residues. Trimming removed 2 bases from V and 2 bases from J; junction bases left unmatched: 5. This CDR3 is CASSYQGGSTNEKLFF. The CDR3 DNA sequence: TGTGCCAGCAGTTACCAGGGGGGATCGACTAATGAAAAACTGTTTTTT.

The CDR3 is CSASGPGKHSHEQYF. CDR3 bases: TGCAGTGCTAGCGGCCCGGGGAAGCATTCTCACGAGCAGTACTTC. The rearrangement uses TRBV20-1 and TRBJ2-7, with D perhaps matching TRBD2 (5 bases). Trimming stripped 3 bases from V and 5 bases from J, with 20 bases between. This CDR3 region has 15 residues. Germline assignment: CDR1 DFQATT and CDR2 SNEGSKA (reference sequence).

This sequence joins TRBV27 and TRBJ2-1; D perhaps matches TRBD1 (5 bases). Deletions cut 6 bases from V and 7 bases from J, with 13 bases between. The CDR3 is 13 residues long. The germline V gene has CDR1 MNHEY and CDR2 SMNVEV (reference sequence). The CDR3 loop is CASSPTAWNEQFF. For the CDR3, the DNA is TGTGCCAGCAGCCCGACAGCGTGGAATGAGCAGTTCTTC.

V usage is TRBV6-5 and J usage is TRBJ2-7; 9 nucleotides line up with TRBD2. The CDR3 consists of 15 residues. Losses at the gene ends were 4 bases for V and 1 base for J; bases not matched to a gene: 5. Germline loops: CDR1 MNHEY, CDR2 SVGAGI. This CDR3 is CASSWSLAGSYEQYF. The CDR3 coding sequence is TGTGCCAGCAGTTGGAGCCTAGCGGGGTCCTACGAGCAGTACTTC.

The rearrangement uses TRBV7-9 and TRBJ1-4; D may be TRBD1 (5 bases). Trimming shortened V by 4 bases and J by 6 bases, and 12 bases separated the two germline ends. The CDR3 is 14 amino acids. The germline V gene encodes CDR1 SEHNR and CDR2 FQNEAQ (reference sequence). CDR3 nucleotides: TGTGCCAGCAGCTCCCCGGGGGGTGATGAAAAACTGTTTTTT. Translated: CASSSPGGDEKLFF.

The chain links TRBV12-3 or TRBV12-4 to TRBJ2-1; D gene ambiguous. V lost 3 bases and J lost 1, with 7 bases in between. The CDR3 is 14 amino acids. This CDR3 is CASSLYGSYNEQFF. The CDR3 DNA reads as TGTGCCAGCAGTTTGTACGGTTCCTACAATGAGCAGTTCTTC.

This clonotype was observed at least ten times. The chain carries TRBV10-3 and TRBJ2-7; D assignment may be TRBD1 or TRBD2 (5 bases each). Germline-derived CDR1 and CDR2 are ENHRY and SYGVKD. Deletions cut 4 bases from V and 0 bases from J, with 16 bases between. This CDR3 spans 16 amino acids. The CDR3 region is CAISAFHWGSSYEQYF. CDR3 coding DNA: TGTGCCATCAGTGCTTTTCATTGGGGGAGCTCCTACGAGCAGTACTTC.

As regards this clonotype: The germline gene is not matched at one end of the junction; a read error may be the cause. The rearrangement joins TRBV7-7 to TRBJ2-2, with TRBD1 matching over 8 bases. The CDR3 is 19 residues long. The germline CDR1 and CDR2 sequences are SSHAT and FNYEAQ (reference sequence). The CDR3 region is CASSFNQFKTGANTGELFF. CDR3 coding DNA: TGTGCTAGCAGCTTCAATCAATTCAAGACAGGGGCGAACACCGGGGAGCTGTTTTTT.

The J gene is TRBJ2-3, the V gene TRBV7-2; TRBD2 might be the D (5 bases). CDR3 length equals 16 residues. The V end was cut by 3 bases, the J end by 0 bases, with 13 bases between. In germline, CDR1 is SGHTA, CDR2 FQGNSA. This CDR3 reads CASSLNSVPSTDTQYF. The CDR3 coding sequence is TGTGCCAGCAGCTTGAATAGCGTACCTAGCACAGATACGCAGTATTTT.

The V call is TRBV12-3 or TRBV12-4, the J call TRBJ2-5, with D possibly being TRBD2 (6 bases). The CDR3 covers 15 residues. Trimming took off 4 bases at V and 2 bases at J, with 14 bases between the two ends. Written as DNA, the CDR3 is TGTGCCAGCAGTTCGAGCGGGCACCTTCAAGAGACCCAGTACTTC. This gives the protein CASSSSGHLQETQYF.

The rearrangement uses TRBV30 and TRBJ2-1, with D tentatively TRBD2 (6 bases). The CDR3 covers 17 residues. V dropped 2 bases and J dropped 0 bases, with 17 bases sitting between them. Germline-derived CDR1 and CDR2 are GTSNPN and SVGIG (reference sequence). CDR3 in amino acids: CAWSKWGTPSSYNEQFF. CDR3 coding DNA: TGTGCCTGGAGTAAGTGGGGGACTCCCAGCTCCTACAATGAGCAGTTCTTC.

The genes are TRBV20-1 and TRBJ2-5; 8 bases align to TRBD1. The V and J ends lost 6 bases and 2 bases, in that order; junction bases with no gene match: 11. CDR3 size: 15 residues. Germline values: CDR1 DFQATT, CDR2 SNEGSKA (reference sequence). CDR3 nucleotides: TGCAGTGCAAGCTCCGGGACAGGCGGGCAAGAGACCCAGTACTTC. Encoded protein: CSASSGTGGQETQYF.

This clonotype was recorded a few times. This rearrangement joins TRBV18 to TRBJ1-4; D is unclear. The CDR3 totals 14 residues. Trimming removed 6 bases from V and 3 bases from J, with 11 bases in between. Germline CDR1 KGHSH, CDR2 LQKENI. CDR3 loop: CASSPAVANEKLFF. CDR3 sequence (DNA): TGTGCCAGCTCCCCTGCCGTCGCTAATGAAAAACTGTTTTTT.

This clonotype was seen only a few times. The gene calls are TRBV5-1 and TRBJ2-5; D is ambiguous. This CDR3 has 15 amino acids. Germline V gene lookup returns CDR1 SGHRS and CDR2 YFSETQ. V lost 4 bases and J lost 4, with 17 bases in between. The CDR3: CASSPRVGSGETQYF. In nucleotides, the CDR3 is TGCGCCAGCAGCCCTAGGGTAGGGTCCGGAGAGACCCAGTACTTC.

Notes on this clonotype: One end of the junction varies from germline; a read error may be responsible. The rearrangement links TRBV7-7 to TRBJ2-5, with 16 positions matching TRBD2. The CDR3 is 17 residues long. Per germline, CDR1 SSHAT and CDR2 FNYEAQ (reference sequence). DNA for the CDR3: TGTGCTAGCAGCTTGGGACTAGCGGGAGGGCCGAGGGAGACCCAGTACTTC. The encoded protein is CASSLGLAGGPRETQYF.

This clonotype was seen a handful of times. The CDR3 protein is CASSLGGTSSAKNIQYF. CDR3 nucleotides: TGTGCCAGCAGCTTGGGAGGGACTAGCAGCGCCAAAAACATTCAGTACTTC. The genes are TRBV5-4 and TRBJ2-4; TRBD2 aligns across 9 bases. The CDR3 totals 17 residues. Germline V lookup: CDR1 SGHNT, CDR2 YYREEE (reference sequence). Losses at the gene ends were 0 bases for V and 1 base for J; bases not matched to a gene: 5.

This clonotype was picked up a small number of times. The CDR3 is CASSYQSWTGELFF. The CDR3 region has the DNA TGTGCCAGCAGTTACCAAAGTTGGACCGGGGAGCTGTTTTTT. This chain joins TRBV6-5 and TRBJ2-2; D call uncertain. The CDR3 loop spans 14 amino acids. Germline CDR1 reads MNHEY; CDR2 reads SVGAGI. V gave up 2 bases and J gave up 5 bases, with 9 bases separating them.